Shown below are 29 T cell receptor beta chains from a single sample sequenced in a study of response to subunit inactivated influenza vaccine. TCRdb used MiXCR to reprocess the RT-PCR reads, holding one entry per CDR3 protein. The profile shows about 540,000 distinct CDR3 sequences, around a quarter of them singletons. These data were likewise used in another study, on T cells expressing NK-cell markers. From that report: The authors generated TCR beta cDNA through 5'RACE template switching with UMIs.

Sequences were derived from CD4+ T cells sorted from PBMCs, sampled 11 to 12 days after vaccination. Receptors originate from a man in his fifties or sixties who received an inactivated influenza vaccine.

This clonotype has only a few counts. The chain is built from TRBV7-2 and TRBJ2-7; no reliable D call. The V end was cut by 5 bases, the J end by 2 bases, with 16 bases between. Germline V gives CDR1 SGHTA, CDR2 FQGNSA. This CDR3 has 15 residues. Written as DNA, the CDR3 is TGTGCCAGCAGCCCGGGTTTGGCTGGCACCTACGAGCAGTACTTC. Its translation: CASSPGLAGTYEQYF.

The J gene is TRBJ2-1, the V gene TRBV7-6, with 8 bases identical to TRBD2. J was trimmed by 6 bases and V by 5 bases; bases with no gene match: 12. The CDR3 spans 16 residues. In germline, CDR1 is SGHVS, CDR2 FNYEAQ. The CDR3 here is CASSPSGLIPGNEQFF. The CDR3 nucleotides read TGTGCCAGCAGCCCTAGCGGGCTGATTCCCGGCAATGAGCAGTTCTTC.

The table lists this clonotype with many counts. J is TRBJ2-3 and V is TRBV5-1; D not resolved. Germline CDR1 reads SGHRS; CDR2 reads YFSETQ. This CDR3 has 13 amino acids. The germline V and J ends were trimmed by 4 bases and 0 bases, with 6 bases remaining between them. The CDR3 nucleotides read TGCGCCAGCAGCGAGCCTAGCACAGATACGCAGTATTTT. As protein: CASSEPSTDTQYF.

The J gene is TRBJ2-5, the V gene TRBV30; 7 bases align to TRBD1. Germline V CDR1 and CDR2: GTSNPN, SVGIG (reference sequence). There are 13 residues in the CDR3. Germline trimming cut 2 bases from V and 3 bases from J; bases unmatched to any gene: 3. The CDR3 loop reads CAWSFQGEETQYF. The CDR3 DNA reads as TGTGCCTGGAGTTTTCAGGGGGAAGAGACCCAGTACTTC.

This sequence joins TRBV4-2 and TRBJ2-6; D perhaps matches TRBD1 (5 bases). The V gene lost 1 base and the J gene lost 2 bases, with 12 bases spanning the gap. This CDR3 is 17 amino acids long. Germline V gene data show CDR1 as LGHNA and CDR2 as YNFKEQ. The CDR3 protein is CASSQVSQGTGANVLTF. The CDR3 region has the DNA TGTGCCAGCAGCCAAGTGTCCCAGGGAACTGGGGCCAACGTCCTGACTTTC.

The chain links TRBV6-1 to TRBJ2-3; possibly TRBD1 or TRBD2 for D (7 bases each). V was clipped by 6 bases and J by 4 bases, with 17 bases between them. Per the germline V gene, CDR1 is MNHNS and CDR2 is SASEGT. The CDR3 extends over 15 amino acids. CDR3 amino acids: CASRPQGRGPDTQYF. Written as DNA, the CDR3 is TGTGCCAGCAGGCCACAGGGGAGGGGGCCAGATACGCAGTATTTT.

The chain recombines TRBV24-1 with TRBJ2-1, with TRBD2 matching over 7 bases. CDR1 KGHDR and CDR2 SFDVKD come from the germline V gene. The CDR3 sequence is 14 residues long. Trimming took 7 bases from V and 8 from J; bases not matched to a gene: 10. CDR3 residues: CATRERGSNDEQFF. The DNA for the CDR3 is TGTGCCACCAGAGAGCGGGGCTCTAATGATGAGCAGTTCTTC.

Only one count was recorded for this clonotype. The J gene is TRBJ2-1, the V gene TRBV7-6; 12 bases fit TRBD2. CDR1 and CDR2 from the germline V gene are SGHVS and FNYEAQ. This CDR3 has 17 residues. Trimming took 5 bases from V and 0 from J; bases not matched to a gene: 5. Written as DNA, the CDR3 is TGTGCCAGCAGCGGGACTAGCGGGCGGAGCTCCTACAATGAGCAGTTCTTC. It translates to CASSGTSGRSSYNEQFF.

This clonotype was counted between two and nine times. The chain combines TRBV20-1 with TRBJ1-2; D is possibly TRBD1 (6 bases). Germline loops: CDR1 DFQATT, CDR2 SNEGSKA (reference sequence). The V gene lost 1 base and the J gene lost 4 bases, with 13 bases spanning the gap. This CDR3 contains 14 residues. The CDR3 nucleotides are TGCAGTGCTAGAGGACAGGAGGAAGCCTATGGCTACACCTTC. It codes for CSARGQEEAYGYTF.

The chain recombines TRBV9 with TRBJ2-5; the match to TRBD1 covers 8 bases. The CDR3 is 14 amino acids. The germline V gene has CDR1 SGDLS and CDR2 YYNGEE. With V trimmed by 4 bases and J by 4 bases, 6 bases remained unmatched. CDR3 nucleotide sequence: TGTGCCAGCAGCAAGACAGGGGTTGGAGAGACCCAGTACTTC. The encoded protein is CASSKTGVGETQYF.

Only a few counts were recorded for this clonotype. The rearrangement links TRBV29-1 to TRBJ2-3, with TRBD1 matching over 8 bases. This CDR3 is built from 15 residues. V lost 2 bases and J lost 6; bases outside the gene matches: 10. The germline CDR1 and CDR2 sequences are SQVTM and ANQGSEA. CDR3 loop: CSVELWQGARDTQYF. The CDR3 DNA reads as TGCAGCGTTGAATTGTGGCAGGGGGCGAGGGATACGCAGTATTTT.

V is TRBV30 and J is TRBJ2-6; 7 bases map to TRBD2. CDR3 length equals 17 residues. Trimming cost V 4 bases and J 0 bases; bases outside gene matches: 9. CDR1 is GTSNPN and CDR2 is SVGIG in the germline V gene (reference sequence). The CDR3: CAWNKPGGSSGANVLTF. CDR3 in DNA: TGTGCCTGGAACAAACCCGGCGGGAGCTCTGGGGCCAACGTCCTGACTTTC.

The rearrangement links TRBV6-5 to TRBJ2-7; D is possibly TRBD1 or TRBD2 (6 bases each). The CDR3 totals 17 residues. CDR1 and CDR2 from the germline V gene are MNHEY and SVGAGI. V lost 0 bases and J lost 0, with 15 bases in between. CDR3 region: CASSYSFLRDNSYEQYF. Written as DNA, the CDR3 is TGTGCCAGCAGTTACTCTTTTCTGCGGGACAACTCCTACGAGCAGTACTTC.

The table lists this clonotype with a few counts. This rearrangement joins TRBV20-1 to TRBJ2-3; 7 bases map to TRBD1. Trimming removed 3 bases from V and 2 bases from J; junction bases left unmatched: 5. This CDR3 is built from 14 residues. Germline V gene lookup returns CDR1 DFQATT and CDR2 SNEGSKA (reference sequence). In nucleotides, the CDR3 is TGCAGTGCTAGTGGGCAGGGGGTCACAGATACGCAGTATTTT. Amino acids: CSASGQGVTDTQYF.

This clonotype was seen only a few times. This chain links TRBV12-3 or TRBV12-4 with TRBJ2-1, with 7 bases that match TRBD2. The CDR3 has 15 residues. The ends lost 6 bases at V and 3 bases at J; junction bases unmatched: 8. The CDR3 DNA is TGTGCCAGCAGGATTATGGCTAGCGGCTACAATGAGCAGTTCTTC. The encoded protein is CASRIMASGYNEQFF.

This chain links TRBV7-9 with TRBJ2-7; no reliable D call. The CDR3 contains 14 residues. V lost 5 bases and J lost 0, with 11 bases in between. From germline, CDR1 is SEHNR and CDR2 FQNEAQ (reference sequence). CDR3 residues: CASSPPAGSYEQYF. Written as DNA, the CDR3 is TGTGCCAGCAGCCCTCCCGCCGGCTCCTACGAGCAGTACTTC.

There are a few counts of this clonotype. V is TRBV20-1 and J is TRBJ1-2; TRBD1 aligns across 7 bases. Germline values: CDR1 DFQATT, CDR2 SNEGSKA (reference sequence). V was clipped by 0 bases and J by 4 bases; unmatched bases: 8. The CDR3 is 15 residues long. In DNA, the CDR3 is TGCAGTGCTAGAGATTCCTTACAGGGGAGCTATGGCTACACCTTC. The encoded protein is CSARDSLQGSYGYTF.

This clonotype was detected a few times. The rearrangement links TRBV6-5 to TRBJ2-1; D gene uncertain. The ends were cut back, 1 base at V and 9 bases at J, with 4 bases in the middle. CDR1 is MNHEY, CDR2 SVGAGI, per germline. The length of the CDR3 is 11 residues. In DNA form, the CDR3 reads TGTGCCAGCAGTTACTACGGTGAGCAGTTCTTC. The encoded protein is CASSYYGEQFF.

This clonotype was observed a few times. The J gene is TRBJ1-6, the V gene TRBV7-2; D perhaps matches TRBD1 (6 bases). The CDR3 has 14 amino acids. V dropped 5 bases and J dropped 9 bases, with 14 bases sitting between them. Looked up from germline, CDR1 is SGHTA and CDR2 is FQGNSA. This CDR3 reads CASSATGVGSPLHF. The CDR3 DNA sequence: TGTGCCAGCAGCGCGACAGGAGTTGGTTCACCCCTCCACTTT.

This chain connects TRBV5-1 to TRBJ2-7; 10 bases match TRBD2. The CDR3 has 15 amino acids. V lost 5 bases, J lost 0 bases, and 5 bases stayed unmatched. Germline V lookup: CDR1 SGHRS, CDR2 YFSETQ. The CDR3 spells CASRQLAGNSYEQYF. The CDR3 region has the DNA TGCGCCAGCAGGCAACTAGCGGGGAACTCCTACGAGCAGTACTTC.

The genes are TRBV5-1 and TRBJ1-1, with D perhaps TRBD1 (6 bases). The CDR3 spans 13 residues. In germline, CDR1 is SGHRS, CDR2 YFSETQ. V lost 0 bases, J lost 8 bases, and 11 bases lay in between. The CDR3 DNA sequence: TGCGCCAGCAGCTTGGCAGGACAGCCGGAAGCTTTCTTT. Encoded protein: CASSLAGQPEAFF.

This clonotype was seen a handful of times. This chain links TRBV7-2 with TRBJ2-7; a possible D gene is TRBD2 (5 bases). With 5 bases removed from V and 2 bases from J, the gap between germline ends came to 13 bases. CDR3 length equals 14 residues. Germline V lookup: CDR1 SGHTA, CDR2 FQGNSA. CDR3 protein: CASSVTPGTYEQYF. The DNA for the CDR3 is TGTGCCAGCAGCGTGACCCCGGGAACCTACGAGCAGTACTTC.

Remarks on this clonotype: Mismatch with germline at one junction end may stem from a read error. The chain links TRBV6-2 or TRBV6-3 to TRBJ1-1; TRBD1 might be the D (5 bases). This CDR3 comprises 11 residues. The germline V gene encodes CDR1 MNHEY and CDR2 SVGEGT. CDR3: CASSYETERHF. The CDR3 DNA sequence: TGTGCCAGCAGTTACGAGACAGAAAGGCACTTT.

This clonotype came up a few times. The gene calls are TRBV6-1 and TRBJ1-5, with TRBD1 as a possible D gene (5 bases). CDR1 MNHNS and CDR2 SASEGT come from the germline V gene. CDR3 size: 14 residues. V was clipped by 7 bases and J by 4 bases, with 14 bases between them. The chain's CDR3 is CASIGAGANQPQHF. Written as DNA, the CDR3 is TGTGCCAGCATTGGGGCCGGAGCAAATCAGCCCCAGCATTTT.

The rearrangement links TRBV30 to TRBJ1-4; TRBD1 is a possible D gene (6 bases). Germline lookup yields CDR1 GTSNPN and CDR2 SVGIG (reference sequence). This CDR3 contains 15 residues. Trimming took off 0 bases at V and 8 bases at J, with 16 bases between the two ends. CDR3 amino acids: CAWSVIGGAAEKLFF. Here the CDR3 DNA reads TGTGCCTGGAGTGTAATCGGGGGCGCGGCCGAAAAACTGTTTTTT.

The V gene is TRBV18, the J gene TRBJ1-6, with 7 bases aligning to TRBD1. Germline V gives CDR1 KGHSH, CDR2 LQKENI. J was trimmed by 10 bases and V by 6 bases; bases with no gene match: 9. The CDR3 runs 14 residues. The CDR3, as DNA: TGTGCCAGCTCCCTAGACAGGGAAGCCTCACCCCTCCACTTT. It yields the protein CASSLDREASPLHF.

V and J are TRBV12-3 or TRBV12-4 and TRBJ2-6, with D possibly being TRBD1 (6 bases). This CDR3 region has 18 residues. Trimming removed 6 bases at V and 0 bases at J, with 18 bases between. For the CDR3, the DNA is TGTGCCAGCAGGGTCACGTACGAGGGACACTCTGGGGCCAACGTCCTGACTTTC. As protein: CASRVTYEGHSGANVLTF.

There are a few counts of this clonotype. The chain employs TRBV5-1 and TRBJ1-5; perhaps TRBD1 as D (5 bases). Germline lookup yields CDR1 SGHRS and CDR2 YFSETQ. The CDR3 loop spans 14 amino acids. V lost 4 bases to trimming and J lost 2 bases, with 10 bases between them. CDR3 DNA: TGCGCCAGCAGCGAAGTAGGGGGCAATCAGCCCCAGCATTTT. Protein sequence: CASSEVGGNQPQHF.

A few counts support this clonotype. V is TRBV20-1 and J is TRBJ2-1; 7 positions match TRBD2. Trimming removed 7 bases from V and 6 bases from J; junction bases left unmatched: 12. Germline V gene data show CDR1 as DFQATT and CDR2 as SNEGSKA (reference sequence). The CDR3 sequence is 14 residues long. CDR3: CSGGSPVLANEQFF. In nucleotides, the CDR3 is TGCAGTGGCGGGAGTCCTGTCCTGGCCAATGAGCAGTTCTTC.